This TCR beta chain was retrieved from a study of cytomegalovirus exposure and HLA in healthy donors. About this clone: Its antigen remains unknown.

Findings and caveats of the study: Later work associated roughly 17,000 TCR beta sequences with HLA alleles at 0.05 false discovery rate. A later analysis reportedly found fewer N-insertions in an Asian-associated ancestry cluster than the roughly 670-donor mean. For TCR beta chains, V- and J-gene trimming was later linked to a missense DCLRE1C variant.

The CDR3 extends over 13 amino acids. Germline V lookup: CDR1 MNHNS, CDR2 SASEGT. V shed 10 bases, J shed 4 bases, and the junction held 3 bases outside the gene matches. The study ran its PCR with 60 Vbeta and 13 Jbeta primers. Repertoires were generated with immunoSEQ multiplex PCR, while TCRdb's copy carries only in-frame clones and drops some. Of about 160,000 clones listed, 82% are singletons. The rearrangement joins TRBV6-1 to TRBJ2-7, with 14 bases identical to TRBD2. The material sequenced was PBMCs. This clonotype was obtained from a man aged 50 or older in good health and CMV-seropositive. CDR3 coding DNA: TGTGCCACCCGGACTAGCGGGAGGTACGAGCAGTACTTC. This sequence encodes CATRTSGRYEQYF.